The 29 T cell receptor beta chains below all came from one sample that was sequenced in a study of blood T cell repertoires in COVID-19. Only in-frame clones appear in the TCRdb table, and some are missing; sequencing was by immunoSEQ multiplex PCR. The sample records a few hundred thousand clones, approximately 80% being singletons. The sample consisted of peripheral blood. Every receptor here comes from a human donor in a cohort sampled during active COVID-19.

The rearrangement joins TRBV9 to TRBJ2-7; TRBD2 matches 12 bases. Germline V CDR1 and CDR2: SGDLS, YYNGEE. V lost 5 bases and J lost 3; bases outside the gene matches: 12. The CDR3 runs 17 residues. In nucleotides, the CDR3 is TGTGCCAGCAGTGCTAGCGGGAGGGCCACCTCGGGCTACGAGCAGTACTTC. It codes for CASSASGRATSGYEQYF.

CDR3 nucleotides: TGTGCCAGCAGTTTCACTCGCGGAGGAGCCCTCCACTTT. This sequence encodes CASSFTRGGALHF. V usage is TRBV27 and J usage is TRBJ1-6; D is unresolved. Trimming took off 3 bases at V and 14 bases at J, with 14 bases between the two ends. The germline V gene has CDR1 MNHEY and CDR2 SMNVEV (reference sequence). The CDR3 length is 13 residues.

The V and J genes are TRBV10-3 and TRBJ2-3; a possible D gene is TRBD2 (6 bases). The CDR3 is 16 amino acids. Between the trimmed V and J ends, which lost 2 bases and 4 bases, there was a span of 16 bases. Per the germline V gene, CDR1 is ENHRY and CDR2 is SYGVKD. The CDR3 region has the DNA TGTGCCATCAGTGAGGAAGGCATTTCGGGGGCAGATACGCAGTATTTT. It specifies CAISEEGISGADTQYF.

To note about this clone: The same CDR3 also results from other DNA sequences found in this sample. The genes are TRBV3-1 (or the pseudogene TRBV3-2) and TRBJ2-5, with 9 bases that match TRBD1. V lost 3 bases and J lost 4; bases outside the gene matches: 0. Germline loops: CDR1 LGHDT, CDR2 YNNKEL (reference sequence). The CDR3 covers 13 residues. DNA for the CDR3: TGTGCCAGCAGCCAGGACAGGGGAGAGACCCAGTACTTC. It specifies CASSQDRGETQYF.

CDR3 residues: CASSLALIRGQGSYF. The CDR3 DNA reads TGTGCCAGCAGCTTAGCGCTAATAAGAGGACAGGGATCCTACTTC. V and J are TRBV7-8 and TRBJ2-7; 8 bases map to TRBD1. Germline V gene sequence: CDR1 SGHVS, CDR2 FQNEAQ. The V gene end was trimmed by 0 bases and the J gene end by 13 bases; junction bases not matched to a gene: 14. The CDR3 loop spans 15 amino acids.

The rearrangement joins TRBV7-2 to TRBJ2-5; D uncertain. V gave up 5 bases and J gave up 2 bases, with 12 bases separating them. This CDR3 region has 14 residues. Germline V CDR1 and CDR2: SGHTA, FQGNSA. DNA for the CDR3: TGTGCCAGCAGCGAAGAGATAAAACAAGAGACCCAGTACTTC. As protein: CASSEEIKQETQYF.

V and J are TRBV2 and TRBJ2-7, with 8 bases identical to TRBD1. CDR1 SNHLY and CDR2 FYNNEI come from the germline V gene. There are 14 residues in the CDR3. With 6 bases clipped from V and 0 bases from J, the junction kept 4 bases outside the gene matches. The CDR3 loop is CASRPGQASYEQYF. CDR3 DNA: TGTGCCAGCAGACCGGGACAGGCCTCCTACGAGCAGTACTTC.

This sequence joins TRBV4-1 and TRBJ2-7; D perhaps matches TRBD1 (5 bases). The CDR3 runs to 17 residues. Per germline, CDR1 MGHRA and CDR2 YSYEKL. V gave up 3 bases and J gave up 2 bases, with 20 bases separating them. CDR3 residues: CASSQRTGLDFTYEQYF. The CDR3 region has the DNA TGCGCCAGCAGCCAGAGAACAGGCCTTGACTTCACCTACGAGCAGTACTTC.

V and J are TRBV5-6 and TRBJ2-7; D ambiguous. Germline assignment: CDR1 SGHDT and CDR2 YYEEEE. The CDR3 consists of 15 residues. V dropped 0 bases and J dropped 2 bases, with 12 bases sitting between them. The CDR3, as DNA: TGTGCCAGCAGCTTGGTGGGTCAGGCCGCCTACGAGCAGTACTTC. This encodes CASSLVGQAAYEQYF.

The chain couples TRBV5-4 to TRBJ2-2; 12 nucleotides agree with TRBD1. This CDR3 has 16 amino acids. The germline V gene has CDR1 SGHNT and CDR2 YYREEE (reference sequence). Losses at the gene ends were 4 bases for V and 4 bases for J; bases not matched to a gene: 5. CDR3 sequence reads: CASSLGQGAVTGELFF. DNA of the CDR3: TGTGCCAGCAGCCTGGGACAGGGGGCGGTCACCGGGGAGCTGTTTTTT.

The J gene is TRBJ1-5, the V gene TRBV28; possibly TRBD1 for D (5 bases). The CDR3 is 13 residues long. The V end lost 9 bases, the J end lost 6 bases, and 15 bases lay between the germline ends. Germline V gene data show CDR1 as MDHEN and CDR2 as SYDVKM. CDR3 amino acids: CASIPQGSQPQHF. CDR3 coding DNA: TGTGCCAGTATACCCCAGGGATCTCAGCCCCAGCATTTT.

The chain couples TRBV2 to TRBJ1-2; TRBD1 is a possible D gene (5 bases). The germline V and J ends were trimmed by 1 base and 8 bases, with 8 bases remaining between them. Germline CDR1 SNHLY, CDR2 FYNNEI. The CDR3 contains 12 residues. The DNA of the CDR3 is TGTGCCAGCAGTGAAGGCAGGGTCGGCTACACCTTC. Its translation is CASSEGRVGYTF.

This chain links TRBV5-6 with TRBJ1-2; D call uncertain. This CDR3 has 12 residues. The V end lost 1 base, the J end lost 5 bases, and 6 bases lay between the germline ends. Looked up from germline, CDR1 is SGHDT and CDR2 is YYEEEE. As DNA, the CDR3 is TGTGCCAGCAGCTTGAGAACTTATGGCTACACCTTC. It encodes CASSLRTYGYTF.

The chain links TRBV6-5 to TRBJ2-1; D is perhaps TRBD2 (6 bases). Germline CDR1 and CDR2: MNHEY and SVGAGI. Trimming removed 0 bases at V and 7 bases at J, with 10 bases between. This CDR3 has 14 residues. The CDR3 loop is CASSYSAGRNEQFF. DNA for the CDR3: TGTGCCAGCAGTTACTCGGCAGGGAGGAATGAGCAGTTCTTC.

This chain uses TRBV4-1 with TRBJ2-2; D gene unclear. Trimming left V 4 bases short and J 7 bases short, with 10 bases between. The length of the CDR3 is 13 residues. The germline V gene encodes CDR1 MGHRA and CDR2 YSYEKL. The CDR3 nucleotides are TGCGCCAGCAGCCGCTCCGTCGGCGGGGAGCTGTTTTTT. It encodes CASSRSVGGELFF.

The chain combines TRBV2 with TRBJ1-4, with TRBD1 as a possible D gene (5 bases). Germline V gives CDR1 SNHLY, CDR2 FYNNEI. The CDR3 sequence is 15 residues long. V shed 6 bases and J shed 8 bases, with 19 bases lying between them. The CDR3 nucleotides are TGTGCCAGCAGGGATACCAGGGCAATAGGGGAAAAACTGTTTTTT. Amino acids: CASRDTRAIGEKLFF.

This chain joins TRBV12-3 or TRBV12-4 and TRBJ2-7, with D tentatively TRBD1 (6 bases). The ends were cut back, 5 bases at V and 4 bases at J, with 12 bases in the middle. This CDR3 region has 13 residues. In DNA, the CDR3 is TGTGCCAGCAGTCCGGGACACCGTTACGAGCAGTACTTC. Protein: CASSPGHRYEQYF.

The chain joins TRBV15 to TRBJ1-4; 7 nucleotides line up with TRBD1. CDR1 is LNHNV, CDR2 YYDKDF, per germline (reference sequence). This CDR3 contains 17 residues. After removal of 1 base from V and 3 bases from J, the junction contained 8 bases not matched to a gene. This CDR3 is CATSRARVTGANEKLFF. Here the CDR3 DNA reads TGTGCCACCAGCAGAGCCCGGGTCACAGGGGCTAATGAAAAACTGTTTTTT.

The chain is built from TRBV11-2 and TRBJ1-1; D possibly corresponds to TRBD1 (5 bases). Germline CDR1 and CDR2: SGHAT and FQNNGV. This CDR3 comprises 15 residues. The V end was cut by 4 bases, the J end by 0 bases, with 12 bases between. The CDR3 region has the DNA TGTGCCAGCAGCTCCGTGGGGGGTATGAACACTGAAGCTTTCTTT. Translating gives CASSSVGGMNTEAFF.

CDR3 sequence: CASSPGGGQPQHF. The CDR3 coding sequence is TGTGCCAGCAGCCCCGGGGGGGGGCAGCCCCAGCATTTT. The chain couples TRBV5-6 to TRBJ1-5; tentative D call: TRBD1 (5 bases). Germline CDR1 reads SGHDT; CDR2 reads YYEEEE. V lost 4 bases, J lost 7 bases, and 12 bases lay in between. The CDR3 has 13 residues.

This chain links TRBV11-2 with TRBJ2-1; 14 positions agree with TRBD2. Germline trimming cut 6 bases from V and 8 bases from J; bases unmatched to any gene: 9. Germline V gene sequence: CDR1 SGHAT, CDR2 FQNNGV. The CDR3 covers 16 residues. CDR3 nucleotide sequence: TGTGCCAGCAGAACACTCGGGACTAGCGGGAGCGATGAGCAGTTCTTC. Translation gives CASRTLGTSGSDEQFF.

This chain uses TRBV24-1 with TRBJ2-2, with D possibly matching TRBD1 (6 bases). The CDR3 loop spans 16 amino acids. CDR1 KGHDR and CDR2 SFDVKD come from the germline V gene. V was pared by 6 bases and J by 4 bases, with 17 bases between. This chain's CDR3 is CATSPWKGDGTGELFF. The CDR3 region has the DNA TGTGCCACCAGTCCTTGGAAGGGGGATGGCACCGGGGAGCTGTTTTTT.

This chain joins TRBV15 and TRBJ2-1; 7 bases fit TRBD2. Looked up from germline, CDR1 is LNHNV and CDR2 is YYDKDF (reference sequence). The CDR3 loop spans 17 amino acids. The junction had 14 bases not matched to a gene; V was cut back by 5 bases and J by 4 bases. This CDR3 is CATSPSLRTREYNEQFF. CDR3 DNA: TGTGCCACCAGCCCTTCATTACGGACTAGGGAATACAATGAGCAGTTCTTC. The full variable domain, rest sourced from reference TRBV15 and TRBJ2-1, is DAMVIQNPRYQVTQFGKPVTLSCSQTLNHNVMYWYQQKSSQAPKLLFHYYDKDFNNEADTPDNFQSRRPNTSFCFLDIRSPGLGDTAMYLCATSPSLRTREYNEQFFGPGTRLTVL.

This clone was observed a single time. This rearrangement joins TRBV13 to TRBJ2-7; 11 bases map to TRBD2. The CDR3 length is 17 residues. V trimming: 2 bases; J trimming: 3 bases; junction bases outside the gene matches: 9. The germline V gene encodes CDR1 PRHDT and CDR2 FYEKMQ (reference sequence). CDR3 sequence reads: CASSLLLAGGGIYEQYF. The CDR3, as DNA: TGTGCCAGCAGCTTACTGCTAGCGGGAGGTGGGATCTACGAGCAGTACTTC.

The chain combines TRBV27 with TRBJ1-1; weak D call: TRBD1 (5 bases). Germline CDR1 reads MNHEY; CDR2 reads SMNVEV (reference sequence). This CDR3 comprises 15 residues. V lost 4 bases, J lost 4 bases, and 16 bases lay in between. The CDR3 DNA reads TGTGCCAGCAGTTGGAGCTCCGCTCAGGGCACTGAAGCTTTCTTT. It specifies CASSWSSAQGTEAFF.

This clone was observed a single time. This sequence joins TRBV10-2 and TRBJ2-3, with 11 nucleotides matching TRBD2. Germline CDR1 and CDR2: WSHSY and SAAADI. V lost 0 bases to trimming and J lost 6 bases; unmatched junction nucleotides: 8. CDR3 length: 17 residues. The CDR3 coding sequence is TGCGCCAGCAGTGAGTCGACTCGGGCTAGCGGGAGGGATACGCAGTATTTT. Encoded protein: CASSESTRASGRDTQYF.

The chain recombines TRBV19 with TRBJ1-1, with D unresolved. The germline V gene has CDR1 LNHDA and CDR2 SQIVND (reference sequence). The V gene lost 6 bases and the J gene lost 3 bases, with 11 bases spanning the gap. There are 13 residues in the CDR3. As DNA, the CDR3 is TGTGCCAGTAGCATTTACACAGACACTGAAGCTTTCTTT. It encodes CASSIYTDTEAFF.

This chain links TRBV25-1 with TRBJ2-5; possibly TRBD2 for D (5 bases). Trimming left V 3 bases short and J 3 bases short, with 11 bases between. The CDR3 is 14 amino acids. Germline V gene lookup returns CDR1 MGHDK and CDR2 SYGVNS. The CDR3, as DNA: TGTGCCAGCAGTGACCCGGACTGGGAAGAGACCCAGTACTTC. Translated, it gives CASSDPDWEETQYF.

The chain carries TRBV28 and TRBJ2-1; D gene unclear. This CDR3 contains 15 residues. V lost 1 base and J lost 3, with 10 bases in between. Germline CDR1 and CDR2: MDHEN and SYDVKM. The CDR3 region is CASSLYSASYNEQFF. In DNA form, the CDR3 reads TGTGCCAGCAGTTTATATTCAGCGAGCTACAATGAGCAGTTCTTC.